This TCR beta chain was found in a study of blood T cell repertoires in COVID-19. The table came from immunoSEQ multiplex PCR; TCRdb's copy has only in-frame clones and leaves some out. The sample carries under 250,000 clones, roughly four fifths recorded once. This CDR3 is built from 15 residues. Germline V lookup: CDR1 LGHDT, CDR2 YNNKEL (reference sequence). With 1 base removed from V and 1 base from J, the gap between germline ends came to 11 bases. The sample taken for sequencing was PBMCs or T cells enriched from blood (not recorded which). The rearrangement uses TRBV3-1 (or the pseudogene TRBV3-2) and TRBJ2-7; possible D gene TRBD2, 6 bases. The receptor comes from a woman in her fifties or sixties who had recovered from COVID-19. The CDR3 nucleotides are TGTGCCAGCAGCCAAGGGGGACTTGCGTCCTACGAGCAGTACTTC. Protein: CASSQGGLASYEQYF.